The T cell receptor (beta chain) under discussion was sequenced for a study of cytomegalovirus exposure and HLA in healthy donors. As regards this clone: Its antigen is still unknown. The identical CDR3 is also encoded by other nucleotide sequences in the sample.

60 Vbeta and 13 Jbeta primers were used in PCR. Source study methods: The authors later counted around 80 million unique TCR beta chains, 9 million to 12 million of them shared. Sequenced by immunoSEQ multiplex PCR; TCRdb stores in-frame clones only, minus some. D and trimming were read from the DNA, whereas the V and J calls and clone size are those reported in that table. The sample holds over 150,000 clones, about 68% seen once. The trim removed 4 bases at V and 5 bases at J, leaving 5 bases unmatched. Germline loops: CDR1 SGHRS, CDR2 YFSETQ. The CDR3 runs to 15 residues. Study conclusions and caveats: Researchers reportedly found TCR beta sequences accurately predicted most subjects' HLA-A and HLA-B alleles. Later, an analysis showed that TCR beta chains associated with HLA were more clonally expanded than others that were equally common.

This receptor was taken from a man aged 30 to 39 in good health and CMV-seronegative. V usage is TRBV5-1 and J usage is TRBJ2-5; 13 bases map to TRBD2. Sequenced sample: PBMCs. CDR3 sequence: CASSPGLAGRETQYF. CDR3 coding DNA: TGCGCCAGCAGCCCGGGACTAGCGGGGAGGGAGACCCAGTACTTC.